This T cell receptor beta chain is drawn from a study of blood T cell repertoires in COVID-19 (dated by TCRdb to about 2020). Notes on the research overall: Samples from collaborators originated in the United States, Italy and Spain and spanned both the acute and convalescent phases of COVID-19. The repertoires were released in a freely available public database meant as a resource for research on the immune response to SARS-CoV-2. Subjects who had been exposed to COVID-19, were actively infected with it, or had recovered from it provided the deeply sampled blood TCRbeta repertoires that made up the dataset. HLA class I and class II types, where available, came from metadata supplied by the sample provider rather than from assay-based typing. The prospective study material was composed of cDNA or gDNA derived from T cells, B-cell-depleted T cells, or PBMCs. A de-identified subject ID, COVID-19 status, age in years and sex were almost always included in the sample metadata. The samples were drawn from two sources: the first 160 participants of the ongoing ImmuneRACE study, and 950 to 1,500 subjects contributed by 6 global collaborators.

The immunoSEQ Assay, a bias-controlled multiplex PCR, was used to amplify TCRbeta CDR3 regions from genomic DNA. As for how the authors treated the data: The number of nucleated cells in each sample was estimated from the amplification of reference gene primers within the assay. Sequence reads were collapsed and filtered to measure the absolute abundance of every unique TCRbeta CDR3 rearrangement. For each sample, productive Simpson clonality was calculated by taking the square root of Simpson's diversity index across productive rearrangements. The table comes from immuneACCESS by way of TCRdb, which keeps in-frame sequences with V and J called. Part of the clones is missing from these tables; in studies checked, under half for an unresolved V gene and the rest for unknown reasons. The DNA was the basis for D and trimming; V, J and clone size are from that table. This sample has about 240,000 clones in its table, and 80% to 85% of those were observed once. Of the sample, around 12% falls within the top ten clones.

Trimming accounts for 5 bases at V and 4 bases at J, while the number of junction bases matched to no gene is 5. The CDR3 has 16 amino acids, counting the end cysteine and phenylalanine. Only the CDR3 part of the read is kept: 48 bases, read in frame from the first base. From the germline V gene, CDR1 is MGHRA and CDR2 is YSYEKL. Worth noting for this clone: The clone's antigen remains unknown. The sample holds no much larger clone one base away, and base qualities are not on file.

The full study reports these points: The quantity of clinical and demographic metadata differed by source and by participant and was supplied without curation.

Each collaborating institution followed its own protocols to collect whole blood in K2EDTA tubes. For TCRbeta analysis, collaborators shipped samples as frozen whole blood, isolated PBMCs, or DNA extracted from either of those sample types. The chain is encoded by TRBV4-1 joined to TRBJ2-2, and 12 bases in between align with TRBD2. Sequencing was done on a sample of peripheral blood. The TCR sequence derives from a woman in her fifties or sixties with active or convalescent COVID-19. In nucleotide form, the sequence is TGCGCCAGCAGCTACGGACTAGCGGGGCTCACCGGGGAGCTGTTTTTT. The translation is CASSYGLAGLTGELFF.